This T cell receptor beta chain was observed in a study of cytotoxic CD8 clonotypes in ibrutinib-treated CLL. Points from the study as a whole: In comparison with age-matched healthy donors, baseline clonality was higher and tracked circulating CD8+ T-cell counts. Stable or contracted on treatment, public clonotypes were also uncommon.

TCRdb's copy holds only in-frame clones and misses some; the assay was immunoSEQ multiplex PCR. Altogether about 24,000 clones are present, around 73% being singletons, with the ten largest covering about 10%. V lost 0 bases and J lost 7; bases outside the gene matches: 2. Germline CDR1 and CDR2: SGHRS and YFSETQ. The CDR3 has 14 residues. With respect to this clone: Its target is unknown.

The source was PBMCs, collected before ibrutinib treatment. The V and J genes are TRBV5-1 and TRBJ2-1; 9 bases match TRBD1. The TCR sequence derives from a human donor with chronic lymphocytic leukemia. In DNA, the CDR3 is TGCGCCAGCAGCTTGGGGACAGGGGTGAATGAGCAGTTCTTC. Residues: CASSLGTGVNEQFF.